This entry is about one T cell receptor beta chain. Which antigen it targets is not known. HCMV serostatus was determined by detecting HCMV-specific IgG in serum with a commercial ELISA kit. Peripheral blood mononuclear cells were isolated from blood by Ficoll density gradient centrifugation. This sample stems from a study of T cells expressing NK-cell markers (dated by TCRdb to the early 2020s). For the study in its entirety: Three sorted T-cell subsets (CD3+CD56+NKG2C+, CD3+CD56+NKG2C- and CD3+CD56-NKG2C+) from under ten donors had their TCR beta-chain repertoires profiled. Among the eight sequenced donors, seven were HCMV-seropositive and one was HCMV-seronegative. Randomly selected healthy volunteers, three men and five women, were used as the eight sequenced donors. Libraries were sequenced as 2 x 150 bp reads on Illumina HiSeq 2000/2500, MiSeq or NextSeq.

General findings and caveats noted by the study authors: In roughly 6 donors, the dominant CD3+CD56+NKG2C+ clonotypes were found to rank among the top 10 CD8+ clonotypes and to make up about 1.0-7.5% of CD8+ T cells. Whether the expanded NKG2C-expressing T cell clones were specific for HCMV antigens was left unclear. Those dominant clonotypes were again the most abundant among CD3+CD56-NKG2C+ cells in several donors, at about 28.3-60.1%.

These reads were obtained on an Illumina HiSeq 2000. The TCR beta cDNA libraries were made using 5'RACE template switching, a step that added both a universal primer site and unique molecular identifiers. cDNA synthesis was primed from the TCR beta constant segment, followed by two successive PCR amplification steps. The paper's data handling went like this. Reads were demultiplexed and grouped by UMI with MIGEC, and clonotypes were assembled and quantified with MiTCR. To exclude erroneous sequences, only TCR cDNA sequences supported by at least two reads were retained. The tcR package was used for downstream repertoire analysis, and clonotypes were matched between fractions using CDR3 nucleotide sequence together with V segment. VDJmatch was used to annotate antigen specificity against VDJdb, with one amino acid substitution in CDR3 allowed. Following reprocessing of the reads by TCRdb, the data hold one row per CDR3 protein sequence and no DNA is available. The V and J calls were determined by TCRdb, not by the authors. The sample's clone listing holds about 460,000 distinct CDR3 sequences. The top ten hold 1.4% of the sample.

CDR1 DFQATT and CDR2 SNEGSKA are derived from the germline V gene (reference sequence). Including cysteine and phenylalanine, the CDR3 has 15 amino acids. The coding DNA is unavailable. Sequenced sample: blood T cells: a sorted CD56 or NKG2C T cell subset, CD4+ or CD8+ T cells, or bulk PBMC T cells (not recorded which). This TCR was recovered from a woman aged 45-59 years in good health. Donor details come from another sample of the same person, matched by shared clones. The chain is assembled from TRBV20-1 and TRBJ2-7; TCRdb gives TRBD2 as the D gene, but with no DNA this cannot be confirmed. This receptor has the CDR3 CSTFISGSRSYEQYF.